These 21 T cell receptor beta chains were sequenced from one sample in a study of T cell repertoires in cytomegalovirus infection. One entry per CDR3 protein, called by TCRdb with MiXCR from the reads. The sample includes nearly 700,000 distinct CDR3 sequences, roughly 30% of them seen just once. Their antigen targets remain unknown. The sequences come from cultured PBMCs, collected from culture after CMV antigen stimulation. The receptors come from a human donor in good health (CMV status not recorded). Some clones in this sample may be carry-over from other donors' samples.

The chain uses TRBV28 and TRBJ2-2, with a weak D call TRBD2 (6 bases). The germline V and J ends were trimmed by 7 bases and 5 bases, with 17 bases remaining between them. Germline CDR1 reads MDHEN; CDR2 reads SYDVKM. The CDR3 loop spans 15 amino acids. CDR3 sequence reads: CASTTEGRATGELFF. The CDR3 nucleotides read TGTGCCAGCACCACGGAGGGCAGGGCGACCGGGGAGCTGTTTTTT.

This clonotype was detected a few times. The chain employs TRBV7-9 and TRBJ2-7; TRBD1 agrees at 9 bases. This CDR3 contains 12 residues. Trimming took 5 bases from V and 12 from J; bases not matched to a gene: 8. The germline V gene has CDR1 SEHNR and CDR2 FQNEAQ (reference sequence). The CDR3 loop is CASSARDRVWYF. As DNA, the CDR3 is TGTGCCAGCAGCGCGAGGGACAGGGTTTGGTACTTC.

The sample holds a few counts of this clonotype. The chain links TRBV14 to TRBJ1-1; no clear D. Germline assignment: CDR1 SGHDN and CDR2 FVKESK. This CDR3 spans 13 amino acids. V lost 6 bases and J 6 bases, leaving 14 bases between the germline ends. The CDR3 loop is CASRFSGFPEAFF. DNA of the CDR3: TGTGCCAGCAGGTTCTCGGGATTTCCTGAAGCTTTCTTT.

The sample holds a few counts of this clonotype. The chain is built from TRBV6-1 and TRBJ2-5; no clear D. Germline V gene data show CDR1 as MNHNS and CDR2 as SASEGT. The V end lost 0 bases, the J end lost 5 bases, and 13 bases lay between the germline ends. The CDR3 length is 15 residues. CDR3 amino acids: CASSEAWVAGETQYF. The CDR3 nucleotides read TGTGCCAGCAGTGAAGCCTGGGTGGCCGGGGAGACCCAGTACTTC.

The rearrangement uses TRBV7-8 and TRBJ2-7; 7 nucleotides agree with TRBD1. CDR3 length equals 14 residues. Germline assignment: CDR1 SGHVS and CDR2 FQNEAQ. The trim removed 4 bases at V and 5 bases at J, leaving 8 bases unmatched. The chain's CDR3 is CASSWRTGADEQYF. The CDR3 nucleotides read TGTGCCAGCAGCTGGAGGACAGGCGCGGACGAGCAGTACTTC.

A single count supports this clonotype. The V gene is TRBV7-1, the J gene TRBJ1-2; 9 bases line up with TRBD1. TRBV7-1 is given ORF status, its function remaining uncertain. The CDR3 extends over 15 amino acids. J lost 3 bases, V lost 5 bases, and 7 bases had no gene match. The CDR3 DNA reads TGTGCCAGCAGCCCCAGGACAGGGGAGGACTATGGCTACACCTTC. Translating it yields CASSPRTGEDYGYTF.

This clonotype was counted ten times or more. The rearrangement joins TRBV7-2 to TRBJ2-3; D not resolved. From germline, CDR1 is SGHTA and CDR2 FQGNSA. The CDR3 is 15 amino acids. The V end lost 4 bases, the J end lost 3 bases, and 14 bases lay between the germline ends. Here the CDR3 reads CASSSWPPWTDTQYF. The CDR3 nucleotides are TGTGCCAGCAGCTCCTGGCCTCCTTGGACAGATACGCAGTATTTT.

CDR3 in amino acids: CASSQALRETQYF. The CDR3 nucleotides are TGTGCCAGCAGCCAAGCCCTGCGAGAGACCCAGTACTTC. V and J are TRBV3-1 and TRBJ2-5; D is unclear. From germline, CDR1 is LGHDT and CDR2 YNNKEL (reference sequence). The V and J ends lost 1 base and 4 bases respectively, with 7 bases between them. CDR3 size: 13 residues.

This sequence joins TRBV27 and TRBJ2-1; possibly TRBD2 for D (6 bases). CDR3 length: 17 amino acids. Germline V gives CDR1 MNHEY, CDR2 SMNVEV (reference sequence). V was shortened by 5 bases and J by 6 bases, with 23 bases between the two germline ends. The CDR3 region has the DNA TGTGCCAGCAGTCGGACGGGACTCACCGCCGAGAGCAATGAGCAGTTCTTC. Its protein is CASSRTGLTAESNEQFF.

The gene calls are TRBV20-1 and TRBJ1-1, with TRBD1 matching 7 bases. The J segment lost 4 bases and the V segment lost 2 bases, leaving 13 bases of the junction unmatched. This CDR3 spans 16 amino acids. In germline, CDR1 is DFQATT, CDR2 SNEGSKA (reference sequence). CDR3 sequence: CSARTIRAPGGTEAFF. The CDR3 DNA follows: TGCAGTGCTAGAACTATCCGCGCGCCAGGGGGCACTGAAGCTTTCTTT.

The sample holds a few counts of this clonotype. This chain connects TRBV6-1 to TRBJ1-5; maybe TRBD1 (5 bases). Trimming left V 6 bases short and J 6 bases short, with 12 bases between. This CDR3 contains 13 residues. The germline V gene encodes CDR1 MNHNS and CDR2 SASEGT. CDR3 residues: CASSSQEFQPQHF. The CDR3 DNA follows: TGTGCCAGCAGCTCACAGGAGTTTCAGCCCCAGCATTTT.

The chain is built from TRBV7-9 and TRBJ2-2; D not certain. This CDR3 has 15 residues. Germline V gives CDR1 SEHNR, CDR2 FQNEAQ (reference sequence). Deletions cut 2 bases from V and 5 bases from J, with 12 bases between. Written as DNA, the CDR3 is TGTGCCAGCAGCTTAAATCGGTGGGGAACCGGGGAGCTGTTTTTT. Protein product: CASSLNRWGTGELFF.

The rearrangement links TRBV15 to TRBJ2-7, with TRBD1 identical over 8 bases. The CDR3 totals 14 residues. Trimming cost V 6 bases and J 5 bases; bases outside gene matches: 9. CDR1 LNHNV and CDR2 YYDKDF come from the germline V gene (reference sequence). As DNA, the CDR3 is TGTGCCACCAGGGTCAGGGGGCATCTGAACGAGCAGTACTTC. Its protein product is CATRVRGHLNEQYF.

This clonotype was found a few times. This chain links TRBV19 with TRBJ2-7; a weak D match, TRBD1 (5 bases). The CDR3 is made up of 14 amino acids. Looked up from germline, CDR1 is LNHDA and CDR2 is SQIVND (reference sequence). V lost 10 bases and J 0 bases, leaving 16 bases between the germline ends. The CDR3 bases are TGTGCCATTCCAAGGACAAGGGACTCCTACGAGCAGTACTTC. It encodes CAIPRTRDSYEQYF.

This clonotype has just a few counts. V gene TRBV10-3 combines with J gene TRBJ2-5, with D unclear. CDR3 length equals 11 residues. Per the germline V gene, CDR1 is ENHRY and CDR2 is SYGVKD. With 6 bases removed from V and 3 bases from J, the gap between germline ends came to 5 bases. The CDR3 nucleotides read TGTGCCATCAGCCAGGAAGAGACCCAGTACTTC. The encoded protein is CAISQEETQYF.

The chain carries TRBV7-6 and TRBJ2-2; 8 bases match TRBD2. The CDR3 is made up of 16 amino acids. Germline V CDR1 and CDR2: SGHVS, FNYEAQ. Trimming took 8 bases from V and 1 from J; bases not matched to a gene: 9. The CDR3 reads CASRGVTSENTGELFF. CDR3 coding DNA: TGTGCCAGCCGGGGGGTGACTAGCGAGAACACCGGGGAGCTGTTTTTT.

The table lists this clonotype with many counts. V gene TRBV7-6 combines with J gene TRBJ1-5, with unresolved D. With 5 bases removed from V and 1 base from J, the gap between germline ends came to 12 bases. Looked up from germline, CDR1 is SGHVS and CDR2 is FNYEAQ. The CDR3 length is 15 residues. CDR3 coding DNA: TGTGCCAGCAGCCGGACGGGAGGAAGCAATCAGCCCCAGCATTTT. Its translation is CASSRTGGSNQPQHF.

The CDR3 region has the DNA TGTGCCAGCAGCCTACCGGGACAGGGACCCTCTGGAAACACCATATATTTT. It yields the protein CASSLPGQGPSGNTIYF. The chain recombines TRBV12-3 or TRBV12-4 with TRBJ1-3, with 9 nucleotides matching TRBD1. The CDR3 is made up of 17 amino acids. With V trimmed by 6 bases and J by 0 bases, 9 bases remained unmatched.

This clonotype has only a few counts. The CDR3 spells CATNNPDRGIQPQHF. In nucleotides, the CDR3 is TGTGCCACCAACAACCCGGACAGGGGGATTCAGCCCCAGCATTTT. The chain links TRBV19 to TRBJ1-5, with 10 bases matching TRBD1. The V segment lost 10 bases and the J segment 6 bases; nucleotides outside the gene matches: 12. CDR1 LNHDA and CDR2 SQIVND come from the germline V gene (reference sequence). The CDR3 consists of 15 residues.

V and J are TRBV28 and TRBJ2-2; D not certain. Trimming pared 7 bases from V and 4 bases from J, leaving 7 bases between. The CDR3 length is 12 residues. The germline gives CDR1 MDHEN, CDR2 SYDVKM. CDR3 sequence: CASTLTTGELFF. In DNA form, the CDR3 reads TGTGCCAGCACTCTTACCACCGGGGAGCTGTTTTTT. Full variable domain (remainder filled in from reference TRBV28 and TRBJ2-2): DVKVTQSSRYLVKRTGEKVFLECVQDMDHENMFWYRQDPGLGLRLIYFSYDVKMKEKGDIPEGYSVSREKKERFSLILESASTNQTSMYLCASTLTTGELFFGEGSRLTVL.

This clonotype was counted between two and nine times. J is TRBJ2-7 and V is TRBV7-2, with 10 positions matching TRBD2. The junction had 10 bases not matched to a gene; V was cut back by 5 bases and J by 3 bases. The CDR3 totals 16 residues. Germline assignment: CDR1 SGHTA and CDR2 FQGNSA. CDR3 amino acids: CASSPAGGTSSYEQYF. For the CDR3, the DNA is TGTGCCAGCAGCCCAGCGGGGGGGACTAGCAGCTACGAGCAGTACTTC.